Given below is one T cell receptor (beta chain) in context. This sample is drawn from a study of control samples from healthy donors and cancer patients. Only in-frame clones appear in the TCRdb table, and some are missing; sequencing was by immunoSEQ multiplex PCR. The sample lists fewer than 200,000 clones, over 85% occurring once. This CDR3 spans 14 amino acids. Germline lookup yields CDR1 SGHKS and CDR2 YYEKEE (reference sequence). V lost 0 bases to trimming and J lost 2 bases, with 8 bases between them. This rearrangement joins TRBV5-5 to TRBJ1-2, with D unresolved. The clonotype comes from a man between 18 and 29 years old in good health. Sequencing was carried out using blood. CDR3 loop: CASSLGRTNYGYTF. CDR3 nucleotide sequence: TGTGCCAGCAGCTTGGGCAGGACCAACTATGGCTACACCTTC. Full variable domain (remainder filled in from reference TRBV5-5 and TRBJ1-2): DAGVTQSPTHLIKTRGQQVTLRCSPISGHKSVSWYQQVLGQGPQFIFQYYEKEERGRGNFPDRFSARQFPNYSSELNVNALLLGDSALYLCASSLGRTNYGYTFGSGTRLTVV.